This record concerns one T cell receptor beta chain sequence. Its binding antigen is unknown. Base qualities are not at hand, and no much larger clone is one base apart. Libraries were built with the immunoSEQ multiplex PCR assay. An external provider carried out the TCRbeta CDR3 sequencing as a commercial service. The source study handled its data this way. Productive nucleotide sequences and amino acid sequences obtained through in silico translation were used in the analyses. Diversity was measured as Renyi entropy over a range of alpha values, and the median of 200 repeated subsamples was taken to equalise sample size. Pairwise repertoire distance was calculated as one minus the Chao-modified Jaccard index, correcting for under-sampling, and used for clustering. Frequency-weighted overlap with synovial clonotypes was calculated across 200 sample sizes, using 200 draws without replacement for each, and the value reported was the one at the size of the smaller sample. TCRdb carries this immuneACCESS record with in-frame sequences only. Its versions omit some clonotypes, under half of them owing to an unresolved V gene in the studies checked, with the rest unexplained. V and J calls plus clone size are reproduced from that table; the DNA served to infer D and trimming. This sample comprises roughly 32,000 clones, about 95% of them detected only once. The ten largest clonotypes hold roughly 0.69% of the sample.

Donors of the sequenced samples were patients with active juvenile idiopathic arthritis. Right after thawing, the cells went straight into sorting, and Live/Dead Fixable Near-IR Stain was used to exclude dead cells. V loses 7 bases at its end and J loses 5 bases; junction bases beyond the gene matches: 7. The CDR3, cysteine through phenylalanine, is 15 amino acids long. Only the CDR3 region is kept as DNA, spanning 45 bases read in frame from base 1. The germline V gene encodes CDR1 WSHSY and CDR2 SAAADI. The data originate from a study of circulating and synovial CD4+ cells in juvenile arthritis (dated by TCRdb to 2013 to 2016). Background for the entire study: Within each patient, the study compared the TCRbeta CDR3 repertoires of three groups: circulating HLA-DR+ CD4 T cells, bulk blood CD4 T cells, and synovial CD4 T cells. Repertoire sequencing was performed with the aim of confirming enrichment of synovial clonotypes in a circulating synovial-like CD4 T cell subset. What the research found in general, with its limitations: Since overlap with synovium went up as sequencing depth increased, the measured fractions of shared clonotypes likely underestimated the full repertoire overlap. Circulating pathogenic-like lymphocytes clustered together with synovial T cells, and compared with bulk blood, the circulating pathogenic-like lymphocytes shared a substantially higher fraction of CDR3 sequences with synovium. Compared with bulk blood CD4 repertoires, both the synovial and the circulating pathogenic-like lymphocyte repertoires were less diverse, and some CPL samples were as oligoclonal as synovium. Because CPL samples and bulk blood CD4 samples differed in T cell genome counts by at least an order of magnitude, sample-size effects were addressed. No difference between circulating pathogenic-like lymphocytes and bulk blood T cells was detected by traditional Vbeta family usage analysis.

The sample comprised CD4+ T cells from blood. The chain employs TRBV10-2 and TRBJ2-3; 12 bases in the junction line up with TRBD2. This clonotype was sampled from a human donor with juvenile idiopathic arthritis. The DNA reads TGCGCCAGCACTAGACCGGGACTAGCGGGAGATACGCAGTATTTT. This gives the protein CASTRPGLAGDTQYF.